Below, 18 T cell receptor beta chains from the same sample are listed, as sequenced in a study of blood T cell repertoires in COVID-19. Sequenced by immunoSEQ multiplex PCR; TCRdb stores in-frame clones only, minus some. Among approximately 220,000 clones listed, about 85% were seen once. The specimen was PBMCs or T cells enriched from blood (not recorded which). The source of these receptors is a woman in her twenties or thirties who had recovered from COVID-19.

This clone turned up a few times. DNA of the CDR3: TGTGCCAGTACCCTAGGGAGCACTTGGACAGGGGGCCTGAAGGACACTGAAGCTTTCTTT. Translation: CASTLGSTWTGGLKDTEAFF. This sequence joins TRBV19 and TRBJ1-1; TRBD1 matches at 11 bases. Per germline, CDR1 LNHDA and CDR2 SQIVND (reference sequence). CDR3 size: 20 residues. Trimming cost V 7 bases and J 3 bases; bases outside gene matches: 22.

The chain is built from TRBV7-9 and TRBJ2-7, with D tentatively TRBD2 (6 bases). This CDR3 has 14 amino acids. Germline-derived CDR1 and CDR2 are SEHNR and FQNEAQ (reference sequence). Trimming stripped 3 bases from V and 3 bases from J, with 12 bases between. The CDR3 nucleotides read TGTGCCAGCAGCTTCGGGGGAGAGGACTACGAGCAGTACTTC. Encoded protein: CASSFGGEDYEQYF.

The V gene is TRBV15, the J gene TRBJ2-7, with 7 bases aligning to TRBD1. CDR1 and CDR2 from the germline V gene are LNHNV and YYDKDF (reference sequence). The junction had 25 bases not matched to a gene; V was cut back by 2 bases and J by 3 bases. The CDR3 has 21 residues. CDR3 region: CATSRPSTSPNWDSAFYEQYF. For the CDR3, the DNA is TGTGCCACCAGCAGACCCTCTACTTCCCCCAATTGGGACAGTGCATTCTACGAGCAGTACTTC.

This clone was counted a single time. The chain has TRBV6-5 and TRBJ1-2, with D possibly TRBD1 on 5 matching bases. Trimming removed 6 bases at V and 7 bases at J, with 15 bases between. The germline V gene encodes CDR1 MNHEY and CDR2 SVGAGI. This CDR3 has 13 residues. The CDR3 DNA sequence: TGTGCCAGCAGATCCCCAGGGAATCGTGGCTACACCTTC. Translation gives CASRSPGNRGYTF.

This chain uses TRBV4-1 with TRBJ2-1; maybe TRBD2 (6 bases). Germline loops: CDR1 MGHRA, CDR2 YSYEKL. V shed 0 bases and J shed 0 bases, with 12 bases lying between them. The CDR3 totals 17 residues. CDR3 amino acids: CASSQDGGTDSYNEQFF. The CDR3 coding sequence is TGCGCCAGCAGCCAAGATGGGGGGACTGACTCCTACAATGAGCAGTTCTTC.

CDR3 DNA sequence: TGCGCCAGCAGCCAAGCAGGGTCCCGTGCAACTAATGAAAAACTGTTTTTT. Its protein is CASSQAGSRATNEKLFF. The chain carries TRBV4-1 and TRBJ1-4, with D possibly matching TRBD1 (5 bases). Germline V gene data show CDR1 as MGHRA and CDR2 as YSYEKL. Trimming took off 1 base at V and 0 bases at J, with 12 bases between the two ends. The CDR3 extends over 17 amino acids.

This chain links TRBV5-1 with TRBJ1-4; the D is unclear. CDR3 length equals 15 residues. The germline V gene has CDR1 SGHRS and CDR2 YFSETQ. V lost 1 base, J lost 5 bases, and 12 bases lay in between. CDR3 coding DNA: TGCGCCAGCAGCTTGCTAGGAAACTTGAATGAAAAACTGTTTTTT. Amino acids: CASSLLGNLNEKLFF.

This sequence joins TRBV5-1 and TRBJ2-3; 8 bases are a match to TRBD2. After removal of 0 bases from V and 0 bases from J, the junction contained 3 bases not matched to a gene. Germline CDR1 SGHRS, CDR2 YFSETQ. The CDR3 covers 16 residues. For the CDR3, the DNA is TGCGCCAGCAGCTTGGACCCGGGGGGGAGCACAGATACGCAGTATTTT. It translates to CASSLDPGGSTDTQYF.

This clone was counted a few times. Other DNA sequences within the sample encode an identical CDR3. This chain links TRBV7-8 with TRBJ2-7; possible D gene TRBD1, 5 bases. Trimming pared 2 bases from V and 1 base from J, leaving 6 bases between. CDR1 and CDR2 from the germline V gene are SGHVS and FQNEAQ. The CDR3 is made up of 13 amino acids. The CDR3 protein is CASSLSGSYEQYF. CDR3 DNA sequence: TGTGCCAGCAGCTTATCAGGGTCCTACGAGCAGTACTTC.

The rearrangement uses TRBV2 and TRBJ1-1; TRBD1 agrees at 7 bases. Germline assignment: CDR1 SNHLY and CDR2 FYNNEI. V shed 6 bases, J shed 4 bases, and the junction held 8 bases outside the gene matches. The CDR3 extends over 14 amino acids. The CDR3 protein is CASSATGSGTEAFF. The CDR3 DNA is TGTGCCAGCAGCGCGACAGGGTCGGGCACTGAAGCTTTCTTT.

This clone appeared a single time. The chain carries TRBV27 and TRBJ1-1; 8 nucleotides line up with TRBD1. CDR3 length: 14 amino acids. The trim removed 2 bases at V and 4 bases at J, leaving 3 bases unmatched. CDR1 and CDR2 from the germline V gene are MNHEY and SMNVEV (reference sequence). The CDR3 protein is CASSLGTGGTEAFF. The CDR3 region has the DNA TGTGCCAGCAGTTTAGGAACAGGGGGCACTGAAGCTTTCTTT.

The CDR3 is CATSSGGYEQYF. The CDR3 DNA follows: TGTGCCACCAGCAGCGGGGGGTACGAGCAGTACTTC. This chain joins TRBV15 and TRBJ2-7; 7 bases are a match to TRBD2. The CDR3 runs 12 residues. The J segment lost 4 bases and the V segment lost 3 bases, leaving 0 bases of the junction unmatched. Germline V gene data show CDR1 as LNHNV and CDR2 as YYDKDF (reference sequence).

This chain links TRBV29-1 with TRBJ1-2; D call uncertain. With 6 bases removed from V and 4 bases from J, the gap between germline ends came to 15 bases. Germline V CDR1 and CDR2: SQVTM, ANQGSEA. The CDR3 length is 13 residues. CDR3 nucleotides: TGCAGCGTGCGGGCCGGGCTAACCTATGGCTACACCTTC. This translates into CSVRAGLTYGYTF.

The CDR3 DNA sequence: TGTGCCAGTAGTATAGCAAAAGCCAAAAACATTCAGTACTTC. It specifies CASSIAKAKNIQYF. The chain couples TRBV19 to TRBJ2-4, with D uncertain. V lost 1 base and J lost 0, with 4 bases in between. Germline CDR1 and CDR2: LNHDA and SQIVND (reference sequence). The CDR3 runs to 14 residues.

This clone was detected once. The rearrangement joins TRBV4-3 to TRBJ2-7; TRBD2 matches at 10 bases. J lost 4 bases, V lost 0 bases, and 3 bases had no gene match. The CDR3 sequence is 15 residues long. Germline loops: CDR1 LGHNA, CDR2 YSLEER. The CDR3 spells CASSQDSGGRYEQYF. CDR3 sequence (DNA): TGCGCCAGCAGCCAAGATAGCGGGGGGCGTTACGAGCAGTACTTC.

There are a few counts of this clone. V is TRBV11-2 and J is TRBJ1-1; D call uncertain. Trimming cost V 5 bases and J 5 bases, with 9 bases left between them. The CDR3 is made up of 12 amino acids. Germline lookup yields CDR1 SGHAT and CDR2 FQNNGV. The CDR3 protein is CASSREITEAFF. The CDR3, as DNA: TGTGCCAGCAGCCGGGAGATAACTGAAGCTTTCTTT.

The rearrangement links TRBV7-2 to TRBJ2-5; no definite D call. Germline CDR1 is SGHTA and CDR2 is FQGNSA. The CDR3 is made up of 13 amino acids. The V end lost 5 bases, the J end lost 3 bases, and 10 bases lay between the germline ends. CDR3 in DNA: TGTGCCAGCAGCCTAAATCTGGAAGAGACCCAGTACTTC. Its translation: CASSLNLEETQYF.

The sample holds one count of this clone. The chain joins TRBV5-4 to TRBJ2-1, with 8 bases identical to TRBD1. From germline, CDR1 is SGHNT and CDR2 YYREEE (reference sequence). After removal of 4 bases from V and 8 bases from J, the junction contained 5 bases not matched to a gene. The CDR3 loop spans 13 amino acids. Here the CDR3 reads CASSRDRGDEQFF. The DNA for the CDR3 is TGTGCCAGCAGCCGAGACAGGGGTGATGAGCAGTTCTTC.